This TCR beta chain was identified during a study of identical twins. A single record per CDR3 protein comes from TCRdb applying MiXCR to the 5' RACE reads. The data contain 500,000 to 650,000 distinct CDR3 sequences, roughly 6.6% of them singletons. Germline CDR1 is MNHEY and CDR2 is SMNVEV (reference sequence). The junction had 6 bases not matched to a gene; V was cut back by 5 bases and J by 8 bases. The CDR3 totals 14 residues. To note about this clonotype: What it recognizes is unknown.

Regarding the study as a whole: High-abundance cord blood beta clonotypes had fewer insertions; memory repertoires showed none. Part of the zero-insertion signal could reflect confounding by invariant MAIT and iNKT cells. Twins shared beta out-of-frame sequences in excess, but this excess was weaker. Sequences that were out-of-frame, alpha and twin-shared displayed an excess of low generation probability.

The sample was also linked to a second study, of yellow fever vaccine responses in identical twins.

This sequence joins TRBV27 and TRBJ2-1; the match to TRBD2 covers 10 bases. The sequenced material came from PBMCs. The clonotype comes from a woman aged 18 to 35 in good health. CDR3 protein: CASSNSGGNDEQFF. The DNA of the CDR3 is TGTGCCAGCAGTAATAGCGGGGGGAACGATGAGCAGTTCTTC.